The rows below give T cell receptor beta chains drawn from one sample of a study of T cells after yellow fever vaccination. In TCRdb, the 5' RACE reads were re-called with MiXCR into one record per CDR3 protein. The sample shows hundreds of thousands of distinct CDR3 sequences, under 15% of them seen only once. Sample: CD4+ T cells sorted from PBMCs, taken 15 days after the yellow fever booster vaccination. The receptors stem from a man aged 18 to 29 who received the YFV17D yellow fever vaccine. CDR3s include the opening cysteine and the closing phenylalanine or tryptophan. Fields, in order: D gene, clone size, V gene, J gene, CDR3 DNA, CDR3 protein. The D gene is left open where the match is weak. Size values are once, few and many counts, or a class for expanded clones, and some rows have none.

D gene: TRBD1
clone size: -
V gene: TRBV5-5
J gene: TRBJ1-2
CDR3 DNA: TGTGCCAGCAGCTTATCACTCCGAAGTGACAGGGGGTATGGCTACACCTTC
CDR3 protein: CASSLSLRSDRGYGYTF

D gene: -
clone size: few
V gene: TRBV20-1
J gene: TRBJ2-7
CDR3 DNA: TGCAGTGGGTCCAGCTCCTACGAGCAGTACTTC
CDR3 protein: CSGSSSYEQYF

D gene: TRBD2
clone size: few
V gene: TRBV7-2
J gene: TRBJ2-7
CDR3 DNA: TGTGCCAGCAGCCCACGGACTAGCGGGGGCTACGAGCAGTACTTC
CDR3 protein: CASSPRTSGGYEQYF

D gene: -
clone size: -
V gene: TRBV4-3
J gene: TRBJ1-2
CDR3 DNA: TGCGCCAGCAGCCACTCTCGGGCTCCAAGACAACAGATCTATGGCTACACCTTC
CDR3 protein: CASSHSRAPRQQIYGYTF

D gene: -
clone size: few
V gene: TRBV5-1
J gene: TRBJ1-5
CDR3 DNA: TGCGCCAGCAGCTTGGAGGGTCCGAGCAATCAGCCCCAGCATTTT
CDR3 protein: CASSLEGPSNQPQHF

D gene: -
clone size: -
V gene: TRBV25-1
J gene: TRBJ2-2
CDR3 DNA: TGTGCCAGCAGTGATTTAGGGGACTCACCGGCCGGGGAGCTGTTTTTT
CDR3 protein: CASSDLGDSPAGELFF

D gene: -
clone size: few
V gene: TRBV7-9
J gene: TRBJ1-2
CDR3 DNA: TGTGCCAGCAGCCGAACCGACGCCGTCTATGGCTACACCTTC
CDR3 protein: CASSRTDAVYGYTF

D gene: -
clone size: few
V gene: TRBV5-1
J gene: TRBJ2-7
CDR3 DNA: TGCGCCAGCAACGGGGGCGCAGGAGGCAACGAGCAGTACTTC
CDR3 protein: CASNGGAGGNEQYF

D gene: -
clone size: few
V gene: TRBV28
J gene: TRBJ1-5
CDR3 DNA: TGTGCCAGTGACGAGCGGAGGTCGGGTCAGCCCCAGCATTTT
CDR3 protein: CASDERRSGQPQHF

D gene: TRBD1
clone size: -
V gene: TRBV29-1
J gene: TRBJ1-2
CDR3 DNA: TGCAGCGTTTACAGGGGTGAGGGCTACACCTTC
CDR3 protein: CSVYRGEGYTF

D gene: -
clone size: few
V gene: TRBV5-1
J gene: TRBJ2-1
CDR3 DNA: TGCGCCAGCAGCTTGGTTTCTCGGGGCAGGGGAGGAGGCAATGAGCAGTTCTTC
CDR3 protein: CASSLVSRGRGGGNEQFF